Below, 20 T cell receptor beta chains from the same sample are listed, as sequenced in a study of spatial heterogeneity in lung cancer. Regarding time point: sample taken at primary tumor resection. Unsorted whole RNA from tumor, nontumor lung or frozen PBMC underwent sequencing. Each CDR3 protein gets one entry after TCRdb re-called the 5' RACE reads with MiXCR. The repertoire consists of roughly 2,000 distinct CDR3 sequences, with 12% occurring once and the leading ten covering approximately 20%. The source was normal lung tissue next to the tumor, collected at surgery. Every receptor here comes from a male donor with early-stage non-small cell lung cancer.

As concerns this clonotype: This beta chain is an unintended read in a library built for alpha chains; its size means little. The chain carries TRBV5-1 and TRBJ2-2; D unresolved. Trimming left V 0 bases short and J 5 bases short, with 11 bases between. This CDR3 is 15 amino acids long. CDR1 SGHRS and CDR2 YFSETQ come from the germline V gene. Written as DNA, the CDR3 is TGCGCCAGCAGCTTGGACGAACGGATTACCGGGGAGCTGTTTTTT. Translating gives CASSLDERITGELFF. The whole variable domain, filled in from reference TRBV5-1 and TRBJ2-2, reads KAGVTQTPRYLIKTRGQQVTLSCSPISGHRSVSWYQQTPGQGLQFLFEYFSETQRNKGNFPGRFSGRQFSNSRSEMNVSTLELGDSALYLCASSLDERITGELFFGEGSRLTVL.

This clonotype has just a few counts. This beta chain slipped into a library made for alpha chains as a stray read, so its size is not meaningful. V is TRBV12-3 or TRBV12-4 and J is TRBJ2-7; TRBD2 aligns across 11 bases. The CDR3 is 15 amino acids. V was clipped by 4 bases and J by 3 bases; unmatched bases: 5. The CDR3 region is CASSSLAGGNYEQYF. The CDR3 DNA follows: TGTGCCAGCAGTTCTTTAGCGGGAGGGAACTACGAGCAGTACTTC.

By share of the sample, this clonotype is medium-sized. This beta chain turned up in a library designed for alpha chains; as an off-target read, its abundance says little. This chain links TRBV28 with TRBJ2-1, with 9 bases fitting TRBD2. Germline lookup yields CDR1 MDHEN and CDR2 SYDVKM. After removal of 6 bases from V and 8 bases from J, the junction contained 11 bases not matched to a gene. The CDR3 length is 15 residues. The CDR3 reads CASSPSGVISHEQFF. CDR3 DNA: TGTGCCAGCAGCCCTAGCGGGGTCATATCCCATGAGCAGTTCTTC.

Notes on this clonotype: This beta chain appears as a stray read in a library generated for alpha chains; its size is not informative. The chain employs TRBV10-2 and TRBJ2-1; TRBD2 agrees at 9 bases. Per germline, CDR1 WSHSY and CDR2 SAAADI. This CDR3 has 16 amino acids. J gave up 2 bases and V 3 bases, and 5 bases lay outside the gene matches. The CDR3 sequence is CASSEGREGPYNEQFF. CDR3 coding DNA: TGCGCCAGCAGTGAAGGGCGGGAGGGCCCCTACAATGAGCAGTTCTTC.

As for this clonotype: This beta chain turned up in a library designed for alpha chains; as an off-target read, its abundance says little. The chain has TRBV30 and TRBJ2-3; D not resolved. The length of the CDR3 is 13 residues. Trimming took 2 bases from V and 4 from J, leaving 10 bases between them. Germline V gives CDR1 GTSNPN, CDR2 SVGIG (reference sequence). The CDR3: CAWSWVAADTQYF. Written as DNA, the CDR3 is TGTGCCTGGAGTTGGGTGGCGGCAGATACGCAGTATTTT.

This clonotype is medium-sized within its sample. This beta chain came through as a stray read in a library set up for alpha chains, and its size says little. The chain joins TRBV28 to TRBJ1-5; TRBD1 agrees at 9 bases. Germline V gene data show CDR1 as MDHEN and CDR2 as SYDVKM. The CDR3 totals 19 residues. J gave up 2 bases and V 5 bases, and 16 bases lay outside the gene matches. CDR3 in amino acids: CASSPPGQGGGGGNQPQHF. The CDR3 DNA reads TGTGCCAGCAGTCCTCCGGGACAGGGTGGAGGTGGGGGCAATCAGCCCCAGCATTTT.

This clonotype appeared a few times. This beta chain is off target for a library built for alpha chains, so its abundance means little. V usage is TRBV2 and J usage is TRBJ2-5, with 7 bases fitting TRBD1. Trimming removed 8 bases from V and 4 bases from J; junction bases left unmatched: 10. The CDR3 consists of 14 residues. In germline, CDR1 is SNHLY, CDR2 FYNNEI. CDR3 loop: CASLTTGVAETQYF. The CDR3 bases are TGTGCCAGCCTCACTACAGGGGTAGCAGAGACCCAGTACTTC.

This clonotype is medium-sized in the sample. This beta chain slipped into a library made for alpha chains as a stray read, so its size is not meaningful. This chain links TRBV7-9 with TRBJ2-2; D possibly corresponds to TRBD1 (5 bases). The CDR3 contains 15 residues. Trimming left V 6 bases short and J 0 bases short, with 11 bases between. Germline V gives CDR1 SEHNR, CDR2 FQNEAQ (reference sequence). The chain's CDR3 is CASSGHSANTGELFF. CDR3 bases: TGTGCCAGCAGTGGACACTCCGCGAACACCGGGGAGCTGTTTTTT.

This clonotype ranks as medium-sized (0.01 to 0.1%). In a library made to pick up alpha chains, this beta chain is a stray read with a size that means little. This chain links TRBV9 with TRBJ1-2; 7 bases agree with TRBD1. Germline V gives CDR1 SGDLS, CDR2 YYNGEE. After removal of 0 bases from V and 8 bases from J, the junction contained 7 bases not matched to a gene. This CDR3 spans 14 amino acids. The CDR3: CASSVEGQEGGYTF. Here the CDR3 DNA reads TGTGCCAGCAGCGTAGAAGGACAGGAAGGAGGCTACACCTTC. The full variable domain, rest sourced from reference TRBV9 and TRBJ1-2, is DSGVTQTPKHLITATGQRVTLRCSPRSGDLSVYWYQQSLDQGLQFLIQYYNGEERAKGNILERFSAQQFPDLHSELNLSSLELGDSALYFCASSVEGQEGGYTFGSGTRLTVV.

This clonotype is deemed medium-sized. The size of this beta chain means little, since it is a stray read in a library made for alpha chains. This chain uses TRBV24-1 with TRBJ2-2, with D tentatively TRBD1 (9 bases). V dropped 7 bases and J dropped 10 bases, with 27 bases sitting between them. Germline assignment: CDR1 KGHDR and CDR2 SFDVKD. The length of the CDR3 is 17 residues. CDR3 loop: CATRTGGTGPPVPELFF. The DNA for the CDR3 is TGTGCCACCAGAACGGGAGGGACAGGGCCCCCTGTACCGGAGCTGTTTTTT.

In its sample, this clonotype is medium-sized. A library prepared for alpha chains yielded this beta chain as an off-target read; its size is of little meaning. The chain links TRBV7-2 to TRBJ2-1; 8 positions agree with TRBD2. Germline assignment: CDR1 SGHTA and CDR2 FQGNSA. The CDR3 sequence is 16 residues long. The junction had 9 bases not matched to a gene; V was cut back by 0 bases and J by 8 bases. DNA of the CDR3: TGTGCCAGCAGCTTAGCGCGGGGGGCTAGTAGATATGAGCAGTTCTTC. It codes for CASSLARGASRYEQFF.

Judged by abundance, this clonotype is medium-sized (0.01 to 0.1%). This beta chain is a stray sequence in a library constructed for alpha chains; its clone size is not meaningful. The rearrangement uses TRBV12-3 or TRBV12-4 and TRBJ2-3; 14 bases line up with TRBD2. This CDR3 has 15 residues. J gave up 5 bases and V 6 bases, and 4 bases lay outside the gene matches. The CDR3 loop reads CASSSGLAGEDTQYF. CDR3 DNA: TGTGCCAGCAGCTCGGGACTAGCGGGAGAAGATACGCAGTATTTT.

For this clonotype: Its ends do not fully match the called genes, so a read error is possible. As an off-target read in a library built for alpha chains, this beta chain has a frequency of little significance. This chain uses TRBV19 with TRBJ2-4; TRBD2 agrees at 7 bases. The CDR3 has 15 amino acids. Germline CDR1 and CDR2: LNHDA and SQIVND (reference sequence). CDR3 coding DNA: TGTGCCAATAGTATAGACGGGAGGCGTACAAACATTCAGTACTTC. This encodes CANSIDGRRTNIQYF.

This clonotype rates as medium-sized (0.01 to 0.1%). This beta chain appears as a stray read in a library generated for alpha chains; its size is not informative. V gene TRBV6-5 combines with J gene TRBJ2-7; possibly TRBD1 or TRBD2 for D (5 bases each). V lost 4 bases, J lost 3 bases, and 16 bases lay in between. The CDR3 is 15 amino acids. In germline, CDR1 is MNHEY, CDR2 SVGAGI. The CDR3 DNA reads as TGTGCCAGCAGTTCAGATTGGGTGGGGGTCTACGAGCAGTACTTC. Residues: CASSSDWVGVYEQYF.

This clonotype came up many times. This beta chain is a stray sequence in a library constructed for alpha chains; its clone size is not meaningful. The chain couples TRBV12-3 or TRBV12-4 to TRBJ2-7, with D hard to call. This CDR3 is 14 amino acids long. The V gene lost 1 base and the J gene lost 0 bases, with 7 bases spanning the gap. The CDR3 loop reads CASSLGMSSYEQYF. The CDR3, as DNA: TGTGCCAGCAGTTTAGGTATGAGCTCCTACGAGCAGTACTTC.

Sample share makes this clonotype medium-sized. This beta chain is a stray sequence in a library constructed for alpha chains; its clone size is not meaningful. V is TRBV30 and J is TRBJ2-2; D is ambiguous. Trimming pared 0 bases from V and 3 bases from J, leaving 11 bases between. Germline values: CDR1 GTSNPN, CDR2 SVGIG (reference sequence). This CDR3 contains 15 residues. The CDR3 spells CAWSVREADTGELFF. As DNA, the CDR3 is TGTGCCTGGAGTGTGCGAGAAGCCGACACCGGGGAGCTGTTTTTT.

This clonotype rates as medium-sized (0.01 to 0.1%). A library prepared for alpha chains yielded this beta chain as an off-target read; its size is of little meaning. The V call is TRBV28, the J call TRBJ2-5, with D tentatively TRBD1 (6 bases). The V gene's germline CDR1 is MDHEN and CDR2 SYDVKM. The CDR3 extends over 13 amino acids. The V end lost 6 bases, the J end lost 4 bases, and 12 bases lay between the germline ends. The CDR3 DNA reads as TGTGCCAGCAGATCACAGGGACGAGAGACCCAGTACTTC. Translating it yields CASRSQGRETQYF. Combining the CDR3 with reference TRBV28 and TRBJ2-5 gives the whole variable domain DVKVTQSSRYLVKRTGEKVFLECVQDMDHENMFWYRQDPGLGLRLIYFSYDVKMKEKGDIPEGYSVSREKKERFSLILESASTNQTSMYLCASRSQGRETQYFGPGTRLLVL.

This clonotype is deemed medium-sized. This beta chain is a stray sequence in a library constructed for alpha chains; its clone size is not meaningful. V and J are TRBV5-1 and TRBJ1-2, with 7 bases lining up with TRBD1. The V segment lost 3 bases and the J segment 4 bases; nucleotides outside the gene matches: 9. From germline, CDR1 is SGHRS and CDR2 YFSETQ. The CDR3 runs to 15 residues. The CDR3 DNA follows: TGCGCCAGCAGCTGGGAAGGGGGCAGCAGCTATGGCTACACCTTC. Its translation: CASSWEGGSSYGYTF. The full variable domain, with the rest looked up from reference TRBV5-1 and TRBJ1-2, is KAGVTQTPRYLIKTRGQQVTLSCSPISGHRSVSWYQQTPGQGLQFLFEYFSETQRNKGNFPGRFSGRQFSNSRSEMNVSTLELGDSALYLCASSWEGGSSYGYTFGSGTRLTVV.

This clonotype is medium-sized by share. Since the library was made to target alpha chains, this beta chain is a stray read and its abundance is not meaningful. This sequence joins TRBV2 and TRBJ1-4, with 8 bases identical to TRBD1. Germline CDR1 SNHLY, CDR2 FYNNEI. This CDR3 has 14 amino acids. V shed 3 bases, J shed 5 bases, and the junction held 2 bases outside the gene matches. The DNA of the CDR3 is TGTGCCAGCAGTGAGGACAGGGTAAATGAAAAACTGTTTTTT. This sequence encodes CASSEDRVNEKLFF.

By sample share, this clonotype is large. Because this beta chain is a stray read in a library intended to capture alpha chains, its abundance should not be given much weight. The rearrangement uses TRBV6-5 and TRBJ2-1; tentative D call: TRBD2 (6 bases). CDR3 length: 15 residues. Germline V lookup: CDR1 MNHEY, CDR2 SVGAGI. The V end lost 5 bases, the J end lost 5 bases, and 16 bases lay between the germline ends. CDR3 nucleotide sequence: TGTGCCAGCAGTCTCGGGAGAAGCGGTCACAATGAGCAGTTCTTC. Its translation: CASSLGRSGHNEQFF.